There are many counts of the clone carrying this TCR beta chain. Its antigen remains unknown. The data stem from a study of regulatory T cells in long-lasting Graves disease. Between the trimmed V and J ends, which lost 5 bases and 4 bases, there was a span of 9 bases. In germline, CDR1 is MNHEY, CDR2 SMNVEV (reference sequence). The CDR3 extends over 13 amino acids. Time point in this sample: persistent/refractory GD, antithyroid drugs over 5 years with positive TRAb. RNA isolated from PBMCs was used to make the TCR library. Construction of the TCR beta libraries employed iRepertoire HTBI primers in conjunction with Arm-PCR of CDR3 regions. TCRdb independently ran MiXCR on the multiplex PCR reads; one entry per CDR3 protein. The data hold almost 350,000 distinct CDR3 sequences, with around 20% observed a single time. Study outcomes and limitations: Those with persistent disease had in common more public clonotypes (about 3,000) than new patients (roughly 1,000). Graves' patients with persistent disease showed TCR diversity lower than patients newly diagnosed.

The rearrangement joins TRBV27 to TRBJ1-5; the D gene is possibly TRBD1 (5 bases). The source material was peripheral blood mononuclear cells (PBMCs), sampled when the disease was refractory, from a patient treated with antithyroid drugs. The sequence came from a female donor with Graves disease. The chain's CDR3 is CASSGTENQPQHF. In DNA, the CDR3 is TGTGCCAGCAGTGGGACCGAGAATCAGCCCCAGCATTTT.